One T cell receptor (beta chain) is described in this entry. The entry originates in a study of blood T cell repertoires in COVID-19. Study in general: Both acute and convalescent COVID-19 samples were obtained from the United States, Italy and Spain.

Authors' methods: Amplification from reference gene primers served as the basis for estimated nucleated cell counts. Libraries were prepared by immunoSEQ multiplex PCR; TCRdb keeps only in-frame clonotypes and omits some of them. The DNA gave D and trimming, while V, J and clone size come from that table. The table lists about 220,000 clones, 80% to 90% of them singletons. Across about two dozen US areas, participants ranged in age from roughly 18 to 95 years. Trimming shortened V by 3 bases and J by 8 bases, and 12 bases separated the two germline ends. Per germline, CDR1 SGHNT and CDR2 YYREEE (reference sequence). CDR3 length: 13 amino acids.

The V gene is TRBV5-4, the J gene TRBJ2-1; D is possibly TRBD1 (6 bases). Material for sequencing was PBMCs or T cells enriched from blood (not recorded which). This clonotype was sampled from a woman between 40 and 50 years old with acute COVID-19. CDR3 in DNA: TGTGCCAGCAGCTGGGGGCTAGGGGATGAGCAGTTCTTC. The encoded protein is CASSWGLGDEQFF.